This T cell receptor beta chain was identified during a study of shared clonotypes between healthy human individuals. The authors split each subset's genomic DNA evenly across several immunoSEQ plates. TCRdb's table, derived via immunoSEQ multiplex PCR, lists solely in-frame clones and lacks some. The sample has around 1.4 million clones; roughly 98.5% are singletons. CD45RA-negative memory and CD45RA+ naive subsets were split from the CD4+ cells. This TCR derives from a young man in good health. Sample: naive CD4+ T cells sorted from blood. Documented subset: CD45RA+ positively selected.

The CDR3 loop reads CASSQAGLDYNEQFF. The CDR3 bases are TGCGCCAGCAGCCAGGCGGGACTCGATTACAATGAGCAGTTCTTC. The chain uses TRBV4-1 and TRBJ2-1, with D tentatively TRBD2 (6 bases). Germline loops: CDR1 MGHRA, CDR2 YSYEKL. This CDR3 is 15 amino acids long. Trimming pared 3 bases from V and 4 bases from J, leaving 13 bases between.